The 32 T cell receptor beta chains below come from one sample, sequenced in a study of blood T cell repertoires in COVID-19. Sequencing used immunoSEQ multiplex PCR; TCRdb keeps in-frame clones, though not all of them. The sample carries some 150,000 clones, 86% recorded once. The source material was peripheral blood. The origin of the receptors is a woman aged 55-70 years with COVID-19, enrolled during active disease.

Only one count was recorded for this clone. The chain joins TRBV7-9 to TRBJ2-7; the D gene is possibly TRBD1 (6 bases). The CDR3 runs 15 residues. V was clipped by 1 base and J by 3 bases, with 13 bases between them. Germline CDR1 is SEHNR and CDR2 is FQNEAQ (reference sequence). This chain's CDR3 is CASSLDPGQLYEQYF. The CDR3 bases are TGTGCCAGCAGCTTAGATCCAGGACAGCTCTACGAGCAGTACTTC.

The chain carries TRBV28 and TRBJ2-7; 8 positions agree with TRBD1. This CDR3 is 14 amino acids long. From germline, CDR1 is MDHEN and CDR2 SYDVKM. J gave up 0 bases and V 8 bases, and 6 bases lay outside the gene matches. CDR3 protein: CASAGDRGSYEQYF. DNA for the CDR3: TGTGCCAGCGCAGGTGACAGGGGCTCCTACGAGCAGTACTTC.

This chain connects TRBV9 to TRBJ1-2; D not resolved. V was clipped by 2 bases and J by 0 bases, with 11 bases between them. The germline CDR1 and CDR2 sequences are SGDLS and YYNGEE. The CDR3 length is 15 residues. CDR3 region: CASSVGGGSNYGYTF. The CDR3 nucleotides are TGTGCCAGCAGCGTTGGAGGAGGGTCTAACTATGGCTACACCTTC.

The chain carries TRBV11-2 and TRBJ2-2; TRBD2 matches at 7 bases. The CDR3 contains 15 residues. The V and J ends lost 4 bases and 1 base, in that order; junction bases with no gene match: 3. CDR1 and CDR2 from the germline V gene are SGHAT and FQNNGV. The CDR3 is CASSSSSGNTGELFF. For the CDR3, the DNA is TGTGCCAGCAGCTCTTCTAGCGGGAACACCGGGGAGCTGTTTTTT.

The genes are TRBV4-3 and TRBJ2-2; 12 bases match TRBD2. This CDR3 is built from 20 residues. Trimming at V came to 0 bases and at J to 1 base, leaving 9 bases not matched to a gene. Germline loops: CDR1 LGHNA, CDR2 YSLEER. CDR3 sequence: CASSQDLWTSGVKNTGELFF. Written as DNA, the CDR3 is TGCGCCAGCAGCCAAGACCTCTGGACTAGCGGGGTCAAGAACACCGGGGAGCTGTTTTTT.

V is TRBV6-5 and J is TRBJ1-1; TRBD1 might be the D (6 bases). Trimming stripped 7 bases from V and 5 bases from J, with 14 bases between. There are 13 residues in the CDR3. CDR1 MNHEY and CDR2 SVGAGI come from the germline V gene. The CDR3 loop reads CASTATGKTEAFF. The CDR3 DNA sequence: TGTGCCAGCACCGCTACAGGGAAGACTGAAGCTTTCTTT.

The genes are TRBV3-1 (or the pseudogene TRBV3-2) and TRBJ2-7; 9 positions match TRBD2. The CDR3 has 16 residues. V was clipped by 4 bases and J by 2 bases; unmatched bases: 9. Germline V gene sequence: CDR1 LGHDT, CDR2 YNNKEL (reference sequence). CDR3 protein: CASSRVPSGDAYEQYF. CDR3 DNA sequence: TGTGCCAGCAGCCGCGTACCTAGCGGGGATGCCTACGAGCAGTACTTC.

The CDR3 here is CASSPRQVGLEQYF. The CDR3 nucleotides read TGTGCCAGCAGTCCCCGGCAGGTGGGGCTCGAGCAGTACTTC. This chain joins TRBV27 and TRBJ2-7, with a possible D match to TRBD1 (5 bases). Germline V lookup: CDR1 MNHEY, CDR2 SMNVEV (reference sequence). Trimming shortened V by 5 bases and J by 6 bases, and 17 bases separated the two germline ends. This CDR3 is built from 14 residues.

In this sample, this clone turned up once. The gene calls are TRBV18 and TRBJ2-2; TRBD2 might be the D (6 bases). CDR3 size: 14 residues. The germline V gene has CDR1 KGHSH and CDR2 LQKENI. Between the trimmed V and J ends, which lost 8 bases and 5 bases, there was a span of 15 bases. Here the CDR3 DNA reads TGTGCCAGCCGGGGCGGGATCGAAACCGGGGAGCTGTTTTTT. Residues: CASRGGIETGELFF.

The CDR3 sequence: CASSRQGSNTEAFF. DNA of the CDR3: TGTGCCAGCAGCAGACAGGGATCCAACACTGAAGCTTTCTTT. The chain combines TRBV27 with TRBJ1-1, with 7 bases identical to TRBD1. Germline loops: CDR1 MNHEY, CDR2 SMNVEV (reference sequence). After removal of 6 bases from V and 2 bases from J, the junction contained 6 bases not matched to a gene. The CDR3 runs 14 residues.

The chain couples TRBV5-4 to TRBJ1-2; 7 bases are shared with TRBD1. Germline lookup yields CDR1 SGHNT and CDR2 YYREEE (reference sequence). J was trimmed by 0 bases and V by 5 bases; bases with no gene match: 7. The CDR3 is made up of 15 amino acids. The CDR3 region has the DNA TGTGCCAGCAGACCCGGGACAGATACTAACTATGGCTACACCTTC. It specifies CASRPGTDTNYGYTF.

The genes are TRBV7-6 and TRBJ2-7, with 12 bases fitting TRBD2. Trimming cost V 1 base and J 1 base; bases outside gene matches: 8. Looked up from germline, CDR1 is SGHVS and CDR2 is FNYEAQ. This CDR3 region has 18 residues. The CDR3 region has the DNA TGTGCCAGCAGCTTAGGAAGGACTAGCGGGACCTTATCCTACGAGCAGTACTTC. Translated, it gives CASSLGRTSGTLSYEQYF.

The genes are TRBV28 and TRBJ2-5; 8 bases are shared with TRBD2. CDR1 and CDR2 from the germline V gene are MDHEN and SYDVKM. This CDR3 has 15 residues. The V segment lost 6 bases and the J segment 1 base; nucleotides outside the gene matches: 7. CDR3 coding DNA: TGTGCCAGCAGCTCGCCGACTAGCGCCCAAGAGACCCAGTACTTC. It translates to CASSSPTSAQETQYF.

The chain has TRBV6-1 and TRBJ2-7; TRBD2 might be the D (6 bases). Germline CDR1 is MNHNS and CDR2 is SASEGT. Trimming removed 2 bases from V and 2 bases from J, with 10 bases in between. CDR3 size: 14 residues. CDR3 amino acids: CASSELALAYEQYF. CDR3 in DNA: TGTGCCAGCAGTGAACTAGCGTTAGCCTACGAGCAGTACTTC.

This chain joins TRBV10-3 and TRBJ1-5, with a possible D match to TRBD1 (5 bases). There are 19 residues in the CDR3. V shed 0 bases and J shed 1 base, with 19 bases lying between them. Germline V CDR1 and CDR2: ENHRY, SYGVKD. The DNA of the CDR3 is TGTGCCATCAGTGAGTCGAAGGGTACAGGAGGAGGGAGCAATCAGCCCCAGCATTTT. Translated, it gives CAISESKGTGGGSNQPQHF.

The genes are TRBV4-1 and TRBJ1-2; D gene unclear. Germline V gene sequence: CDR1 MGHRA, CDR2 YSYEKL. This CDR3 has 14 amino acids. Trimming removed 3 bases from V and 4 bases from J, with 12 bases in between. The CDR3 nucleotides are TGCGCCAGCAGCCATGCGGAGGAGGCCTATGGCTACACCTTC. It yields the protein CASSHAEEAYGYTF.

The CDR3 DNA is TGTGCCAGCAGTTTACAGGGGGCTTACATTCAGTACTTC. Its translation is CASSLQGAYIQYF. V usage is TRBV28 and J usage is TRBJ2-4, with 8 bases fitting TRBD1. Germline V gives CDR1 MDHEN, CDR2 SYDVKM. CDR3 length equals 13 residues. J was trimmed by 8 bases and V by 2 bases; bases with no gene match: 2.

The CDR3 sequence is CASSLARRRYTDTQYF. The CDR3 DNA follows: TGTGCCAGCAGCTTGGCACGCAGGCGATACACAGATACGCAGTATTTT. The chain is built from TRBV5-4 and TRBJ2-3, with D hard to call. Looked up from germline, CDR1 is SGHNT and CDR2 is YYREEE (reference sequence). CDR3 size: 16 residues. V lost 0 bases to trimming and J lost 2 bases, with 13 bases between them.

The chain links TRBV12-2 to TRBJ2-1; the table names TRBD2, a call not compared with the DNA. TRBV12-2 constitutes a pseudogene. The CDR3 has 15 amino acids. As DNA, the CDR3 is TGTGCAAGTCGCTTAGGGCCTTGGACTGGCAATGAGCAGTTCTTC. This codes for CASRLGPWTGNEQFF.

V gene TRBV7-9 combines with J gene TRBJ2-1; 12 nucleotides line up with TRBD2. The germline V gene encodes CDR1 SEHNR and CDR2 FQNEAQ (reference sequence). This CDR3 spans 16 amino acids. V lost 5 bases to trimming and J lost 7 bases; unmatched junction nucleotides: 9. CDR3 region: CASSDLAGGRRNEQFF. The CDR3 region has the DNA TGTGCCAGCAGCGACCTAGCGGGAGGGCGTAGGAATGAGCAGTTCTTC.

This clone was counted between two and nine times. The chain links TRBV9 to TRBJ2-7, with 10 bases aligning to TRBD1. The ends lost 4 bases at V and 5 bases at J; junction bases unmatched: 9. The CDR3 contains 15 residues. Germline-derived CDR1 and CDR2 are SGDLS and YYNGEE. The chain's CDR3 is CASSPTGQGDHEQYF. DNA of the CDR3: TGTGCCAGCAGCCCTACTGGACAGGGGGACCACGAGCAGTACTTC.

The rearrangement uses TRBV4-3 and TRBJ2-7, with 7 bases matching TRBD1. With V trimmed by 4 bases and J by 5 bases, 8 bases remained unmatched. Germline V lookup: CDR1 LGHNA, CDR2 YSLEER. This CDR3 comprises 14 residues. Here the CDR3 reads CASSPGRQGDEQYF. The CDR3, as DNA: TGCGCCAGCAGCCCCGGACGGCAGGGGGACGAGCAGTACTTC.

The CDR3 DNA follows: TGCAGCGTTGACAGGGGCCACGAGCAGTACTTC. This sequence encodes CSVDRGHEQYF. The chain recombines TRBV29-1 with TRBJ2-7; tentative D call: TRBD1 (6 bases). V lost 3 bases, J lost 5 bases, and 8 bases lay in between. The CDR3 covers 11 residues. From germline, CDR1 is SQVTM and CDR2 ANQGSEA.

The chain carries TRBV11-3 and TRBJ2-7; TRBD1 matches 7 bases. Germline V gene sequence: CDR1 SGHNT, CDR2 YENEEA. This CDR3 has 15 amino acids. V was clipped by 5 bases and J by 0 bases; unmatched bases: 7. The CDR3 DNA sequence: TGTGCCAGCAGCCAAACAGGGGTCTACTCCTACGAGCAGTACTTC. It encodes CASSQTGVYSYEQYF.

The CDR3 sequence: CASSPILGTSSYEQYF. In nucleotides, the CDR3 is TGTGCCAGCAGTCCTATTCTCGGGACTAGCTCCTACGAGCAGTACTTC. This chain uses TRBV13 with TRBJ2-7; 8 bases align to TRBD2. Germline CDR1 is PRHDT and CDR2 is FYEKMQ (reference sequence). J lost 0 bases, V lost 6 bases, and 10 bases had no gene match. This CDR3 spans 16 amino acids.

In this sample, this clone turned up a few times. The chain employs TRBV5-1 and TRBJ1-1; D call uncertain. Deletions cut 1 base from V and 1 base from J, with 11 bases between. This CDR3 is 15 amino acids long. Germline lookup yields CDR1 SGHRS and CDR2 YFSETQ. The CDR3 reads CASSLLLSPNTEAFF. The CDR3 nucleotides read TGCGCCAGCAGCTTGTTGTTGAGCCCGAACACTGAAGCTTTCTTT.

The V call is TRBV4-3, the J call TRBJ2-7; 8 bases fit TRBD2. Germline CDR1 and CDR2: LGHNA and YSLEER. This CDR3 contains 18 residues. The V segment lost 0 bases and the J segment 1 base; nucleotides outside the gene matches: 11. In nucleotides, the CDR3 is TGCGCCAGCAGCCAAGAGTATAACCAGCGGGAGTATTCCTACGAGCAGTACTTC. Translation gives CASSQEYNQREYSYEQYF.

The CDR3 region is CASSLDRNQPQHF. CDR3 sequence (DNA): TGTGCCAGCAGTTTGGACAGGAATCAGCCCCAGCATTTT. The chain recombines TRBV27 with TRBJ1-5; 7 positions match TRBD1. Per germline, CDR1 MNHEY and CDR2 SMNVEV (reference sequence). After removal of 3 bases from V and 4 bases from J, the junction contained 0 bases not matched to a gene. There are 13 residues in the CDR3.

This rearrangement joins TRBV6-5 to TRBJ2-7; 7 positions agree with TRBD2. The junction had 13 bases not matched to a gene; V was cut back by 11 bases and J by 3 bases. CDR3 length equals 14 residues. CDR1 MNHEY and CDR2 SVGAGI come from the germline V gene. CDR3 amino acids: CARSGAVIIYEQYF. The CDR3, as DNA: TGTGCCCGGAGCGGGGCAGTAATAATCTACGAGCAGTACTTC.

J is TRBJ2-7 and V is TRBV7-6; TRBD2 agrees at 11 bases. With V trimmed by 3 bases and J by 5 bases, 3 bases remained unmatched. CDR3 length: 14 amino acids. The germline V gene has CDR1 SGHVS and CDR2 FNYEAQ. This CDR3 is CASSLTSGKDEQYF. The CDR3 region has the DNA TGTGCCAGCAGCTTGACTAGCGGGAAGGACGAGCAGTACTTC.

This clone was counted a single time. The chain employs TRBV19 and TRBJ2-7, with 7 bases identical to TRBD1. CDR1 LNHDA and CDR2 SQIVND come from the germline V gene (reference sequence). The CDR3 has 15 residues. V dropped 5 bases and J dropped 2; count of bases not matched to a gene: 9. The CDR3 coding sequence is TGTGCCAGTAGTTCCGGACCGGGACAGACCTACGAGCAGTACTTC. Its protein product is CASSSGPGQTYEQYF. Using reference TRBV19 and TRBJ2-7 for the parts outside the CDR3, the full variable domain is DGGITQSPKYLFRKEGQNVTLSCEQNLNHDAMYWYRQDPGQGLRLIYYSQIVNDFQKGDIAEGYSVSREKKESFPLTVTSAQKNPTAFYLCASSSGPGQTYEQYFGPGTRLTVT.

This clone came up once. The chain has TRBV5-4 and TRBJ1-1, with D tentatively TRBD1 (6 bases). The V end lost 4 bases, the J end lost 1 base, and 14 bases lay between the germline ends. The CDR3 spans 15 residues. Germline values: CDR1 SGHNT, CDR2 YYREEE (reference sequence). CDR3 residues: CASSPPTGKNTEAFF. The CDR3 DNA sequence: TGTGCCAGCAGCCCCCCCACAGGGAAGAACACTGAAGCTTTCTTT.